This is a list of T cell receptor beta chains from one sample in a study of blood T cell repertoires in COVID-19. TCRdb keeps only in-frame clones here, not all; method: immunoSEQ multiplex PCR. The repertoire holds some 210,000 clones, around 90% seen once, with 6.5% in the top ten. The sequenced sample consisted of peripheral blood. These receptors were collected from a man in his sixties who had recovered from COVID-19. The CDR3 runs from the conserved cysteine through the conserved F or W. The D gene is left open where the match is weak. Only some rows state a clone size, as once, few, many or a class for expanded clones.

J gene: TRBJ2-1; V gene: TRBV9; clone size: -; D gene: -; CDR3 protein: CASSPRFGTGGSGAYLNEQFF; CDR3 DNA: TGTGCCAGCAGCCCCCGGTTCGGGACAGGTGGGAGCGGGGCTTACCTCAATGAGCAGTTCTTC
J gene: TRBJ1-2; V gene: TRBV6-4; clone size: few; D gene: -; CDR3 protein: CASSARGYGYTF; CDR3 DNA: TGTGCCAGCAGTGCCAGGGGTTATGGCTACACCTTC
J gene: TRBJ1-4; V gene: TRBV29-1; clone size: -; D gene: -; CDR3 protein: CSIRPGETNEKLFF; CDR3 DNA: TGCAGCATTAGGCCGGGGGAGACTAATGAAAAACTGTTTTTT
J gene: TRBJ2-1; V gene: TRBV19; clone size: once; D gene: TRBD2; CDR3 protein: CASSISSGRREQFF; CDR3 DNA: TGTGCCAGTAGTATATCTAGCGGGAGGCGTGAGCAGTTCTTC
J gene: TRBJ2-2; V gene: TRBV4-2; clone size: -; D gene: -; CDR3 protein: CASSKAQEAGFTGELFF; CDR3 DNA: TGTGCCAGCAGCAAAGCTCAGGAAGCGGGTTTCACCGGGGAGCTGTTTTTT
J gene: TRBJ2-6; V gene: TRBV16; clone size: once; D gene: -; CDR3 protein: CASSQERQAGANVLTF; CDR3 DNA: TGTGCCAGCAGCCAAGAGAGACAGGCGGGGGCCAACGTCCTGACTTTC
J gene: TRBJ2-7; V gene: TRBV28; clone size: -; D gene: -; CDR3 protein: CASHPRGVYEQYF; CDR3 DNA: TGTGCCAGCCATCCCAGGGGTGTGTACGAGCAGTACTTC
J gene: TRBJ1-2; V gene: TRBV6-2/TRBV6-3; clone size: -; D gene: -; CDR3 protein: CASSYDSNYGYTF; CDR3 DNA: TGTGCCAGCAGTTACGACAGCAACTATGGCTACACCTTC
J gene: TRBJ2-7; V gene: TRBV5-1; clone size: -; D gene: -; CDR3 protein: CASSPPFSGSYEQYF; CDR3 DNA: TGCGCCAGCAGCCCTCCCTTTTCCGGCTCCTACGAGCAGTACTTC
J gene: TRBJ1-6; V gene: TRBV10-3; clone size: once; D gene: TRBD1; CDR3 protein: CAISEFTGGTGNSPLHF; CDR3 DNA: TGTGCCATCAGTGAATTTACAGGGGGCACTGGTAATTCACCCCTCCACTTT
J gene: TRBJ2-7; V gene: TRBV23-1; clone size: -; D gene: TRBD1; CDR3 protein: CASSQSPPRDRDEQYF; CDR3 DNA: TGCGCCAGCAGTCAATCCCCCCCCCGGGACAGGGACGAGCAGTACTTC
J gene: TRBJ2-7; V gene: TRBV27; clone size: -; D gene: TRBD2; CDR3 protein: CASSLKAGDSYEQYF; CDR3 DNA: TGTGCCAGCAGTTTAAAGGCGGGGGACTCCTACGAGCAGTACTTC
J gene: TRBJ2-1; V gene: TRBV5-1; clone size: -; D gene: -; CDR3 protein: CASSYTQSSYNEQFF; CDR3 DNA: TGCGCCAGCAGCTACACACAGTCCTCCTACAATGAGCAGTTCTTC
J gene: TRBJ2-2; V gene: TRBV10-2; clone size: -; D gene: -; CDR3 protein: CASSEPPWNTGELFF; CDR3 DNA: TGCGCCAGCAGTGAGCCCCCGTGGAACACCGGGGAGCTGTTTTTT
J gene: TRBJ2-2; V gene: TRBV11-1; clone size: -; D gene: -; CDR3 protein: CASSSRGLGGELFF; CDR3 DNA: TGTGCCAGCAGCTCTAGGGGCTTGGGCGGGGAGCTGTTTTTT
J gene: TRBJ1-2; V gene: TRBV10-1; clone size: -; D gene: -; CDR3 protein: CASSVGGMYGYTF; CDR3 DNA: TGCGCCAGCAGTGTGGGGGGTATGTATGGCTACACCTTC
J gene: TRBJ1-2; V gene: TRBV6-5; clone size: -; D gene: TRBD1; CDR3 protein: CASSLRQGGNYGYTF; CDR3 DNA: TGTGCCAGCAGTTTAAGACAGGGTGGAAACTATGGCTACACCTTC
J gene: TRBJ1-1; V gene: TRBV9; clone size: -; D gene: TRBD1; CDR3 protein: CASSEGQGSTTEAFF; CDR3 DNA: TGTGCCAGCAGCGAGGGACAGGGTTCGACCACTGAAGCTTTCTTT
J gene: TRBJ2-3; V gene: TRBV6-5; clone size: -; D gene: -; CDR3 protein: CASSSGLLDTQYF; CDR3 DNA: TGTGCCAGCAGCTCGGGACTGCTAGATACGCAGTATTTT
J gene: TRBJ2-3; V gene: TRBV5-1; clone size: -; D gene: TRBD2; CDR3 protein: CASSLAVRGADTQYF; CDR3 DNA: TGCGCCAGCAGCTTGGCCGTACGGGGGGCAGATACGCAGTATTTT
J gene: TRBJ1-1; V gene: TRBV18; clone size: -; D gene: TRBD1; CDR3 protein: CASSLSGTGATEAFF; CDR3 DNA: TGTGCCAGCTCACTGTCCGGGACAGGGGCCACTGAAGCTTTCTTT
J gene: TRBJ1-2; V gene: TRBV28; clone size: -; D gene: TRBD1; CDR3 protein: CASRRDREGYGYTF; CDR3 DNA: TGTGCCAGCAGACGGGACAGGGAAGGCTATGGCTACACCTTC
J gene: TRBJ1-2; V gene: TRBV6-5; clone size: -; D gene: -; CDR3 protein: CASSRGGANYGYTF; CDR3 DNA: TGTGCCAGCAGCAGAGGGGGGGCTAACTATGGCTACACCTTC
J gene: TRBJ2-6; V gene: TRBV11-2; clone size: -; D gene: -; CDR3 protein: CASSLVYGSGANVLTF; CDR3 DNA: TGTGCCAGCAGCTTAGTATACGGTTCTGGGGCCAACGTCCTGACTTTC
J gene: TRBJ2-1; V gene: TRBV7-3; clone size: -; D gene: TRBD2; CDR3 protein: CASSLRGGYNEQFF; CDR3 DNA: TGTGCCAGCAGCTTAAGGGGGGGATACAATGAGCAGTTCTTC
J gene: TRBJ2-5; V gene: TRBV24-1; clone size: -; D gene: TRBD1; CDR3 protein: CATSAPDRVETQYF; CDR3 DNA: TGTGCCACCAGTGCCCCGGACAGGGTGGAGACCCAGTACTTC
J gene: TRBJ2-1; V gene: TRBV21-1; clone size: -; D gene: -; CDR3 protein: CASSTSSGGASEQFF; CDR3 DNA: TGTGCCAGCAGCACCTCTAGCGGGGGGGCCAGTGAGCAGTTCTTC
J gene: TRBJ1-1; V gene: TRBV6-6; clone size: once; D gene: -; CDR3 protein: CASSWQGGDTEAFF; CDR3 DNA: TGTGCCAGCAGTTGGCAGGGTGGGGACACTGAAGCTTTCTTT
J gene: TRBJ2-3; V gene: TRBV18; clone size: -; D gene: -; CDR3 protein: CASSPPQTASTDTQYF; CDR3 DNA: TGTGCCAGCTCACCACCACAGACAGCTAGCACAGATACGCAGTATTTT
J gene: TRBJ2-2; V gene: TRBV24-1; clone size: -; D gene: -; CDR3 protein: CATSDPGANTGELFF; CDR3 DNA: TGTGCCACCAGTGACCCCGGGGCGAACACCGGGGAGCTGTTTTTT
J gene: TRBJ2-6; V gene: TRBV5-6; clone size: once; D gene: -; CDR3 protein: CASSFGDKISGANVLTF; CDR3 DNA: TGTGCCAGCAGCTTTGGGGACAAGATCTCTGGGGCCAACGTCCTGACTTTC
J gene: TRBJ2-5; V gene: TRBV28; clone size: -; D gene: TRBD1; CDR3 protein: CASRVGGRETQYF; CDR3 DNA: TGTGCCAGCAGGGTAGGGGGCCGGGAGACCCAGTACTTC
J gene: TRBJ2-1; V gene: TRBV7-2; clone size: -; D gene: -; CDR3 protein: CASSRPPSSYNEQFF; CDR3 DNA: TGTGCCAGCAGCCGCCCCCCCAGCTCCTACAATGAGCAGTTCTTC
J gene: TRBJ1-3; V gene: TRBV3-1/TRBV3-2; clone size: -; D gene: TRBD1; CDR3 protein: CASSQVGQGSGNTIYF; CDR3 DNA: TGTGCCAGCAGCCAAGTTGGACAGGGATCTGGAAACACCATATATTTT
J gene: TRBJ1-4; V gene: TRBV2; clone size: -; D gene: TRBD1; CDR3 protein: CASSLGQTNTNEKLFF; CDR3 DNA: TGTGCCAGCAGTCTGGGACAGACTAACACTAATGAAAAACTGTTTTTT
J gene: TRBJ1-1; V gene: TRBV6-5; clone size: -; D gene: TRBD1; CDR3 protein: CASQFSGQEIIFF; CDR3 DNA: TGTGCCAGCCAATTTTCGGGACAGGAAATTATTTTCTTT
J gene: TRBJ2-2; V gene: TRBV7-6; clone size: few; D gene: TRBD2; CDR3 protein: CASSPGWRGGLTGELFF; CDR3 DNA: TGTGCCAGCAGCCCAGGGTGGCGGGGGGGCCTCACCGGGGAGCTGTTTTTT
J gene: TRBJ1-3; V gene: TRBV5-5; clone size: -; D gene: -; CDR3 protein: CASSLETVPGNTIYF; CDR3 DNA: TGTGCCAGCAGCTTGGAGACAGTACCTGGAAACACCATATATTTT
J gene: TRBJ2-1; V gene: TRBV5-8; clone size: -; D gene: TRBD1; CDR3 protein: CASSRLVGTGVNEQFF; CDR3 DNA: TGTGCCAGCAGCCGGCTAGTAGGGACAGGGGTCAATGAGCAGTTCTTC
J gene: TRBJ2-7; V gene: TRBV2; clone size: -; D gene: TRBD1; CDR3 protein: CASSGGQGYEQYF; CDR3 DNA: TGTGCCAGCAGTGGAGGACAGGGCTACGAGCAGTACTTC
J gene: TRBJ1-2; V gene: TRBV5-4; clone size: few; D gene: TRBD1; CDR3 protein: CASSSNRDRGNYGYTF; CDR3 DNA: TGTGCCAGCAGCTCGAACCGGGACAGGGGGAACTATGGCTACACCTTC
J gene: TRBJ1-4; V gene: TRBV2; clone size: -; D gene: -; CDR3 protein: CASRRGTNEKLFF; CDR3 DNA: TGTGCCAGCCGGAGGGGCACTAATGAAAAACTGTTTTTT